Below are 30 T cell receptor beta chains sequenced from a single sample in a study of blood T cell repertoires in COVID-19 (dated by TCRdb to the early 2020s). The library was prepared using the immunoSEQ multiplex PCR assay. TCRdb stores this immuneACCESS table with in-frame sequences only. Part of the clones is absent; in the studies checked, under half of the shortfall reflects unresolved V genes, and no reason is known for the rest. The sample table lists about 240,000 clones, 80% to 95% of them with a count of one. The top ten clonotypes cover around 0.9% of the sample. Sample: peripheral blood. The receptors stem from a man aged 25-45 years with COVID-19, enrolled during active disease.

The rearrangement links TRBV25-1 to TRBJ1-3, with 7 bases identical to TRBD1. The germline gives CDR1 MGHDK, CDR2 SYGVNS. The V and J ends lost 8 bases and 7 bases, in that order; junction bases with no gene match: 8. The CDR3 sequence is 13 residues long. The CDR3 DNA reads TGTGCCAGCTACCAGGGGGTCGGGAACACCATATATTTT. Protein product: CASYQGVGNTIYF.

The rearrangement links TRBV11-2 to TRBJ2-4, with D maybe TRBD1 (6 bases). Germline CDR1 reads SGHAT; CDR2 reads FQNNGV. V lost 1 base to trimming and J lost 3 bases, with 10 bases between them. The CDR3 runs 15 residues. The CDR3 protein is CASSLVQDSKNIQYF. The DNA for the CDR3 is TGTGCCAGCAGCTTAGTTCAGGACAGCAAAAACATTCAGTACTTC.

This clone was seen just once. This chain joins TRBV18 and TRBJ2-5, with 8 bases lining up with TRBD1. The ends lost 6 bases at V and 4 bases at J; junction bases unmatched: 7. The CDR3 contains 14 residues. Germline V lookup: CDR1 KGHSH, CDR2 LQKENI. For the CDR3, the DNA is TGTGCCAGCTCGCCCAGTGGACAGGGAGAGACCCAGTACTTC. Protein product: CASSPSGQGETQYF.

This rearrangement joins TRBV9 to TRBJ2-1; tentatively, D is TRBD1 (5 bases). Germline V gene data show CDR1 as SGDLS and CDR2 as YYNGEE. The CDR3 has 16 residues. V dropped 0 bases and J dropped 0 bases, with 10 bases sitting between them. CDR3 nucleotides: TGTGCCAGCAGCGTAGGAATCGGACACTCCTACAATGAGCAGTTCTTC. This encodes CASSVGIGHSYNEQFF.

The CDR3 region is CASSFSWAANEAFF. The CDR3, as DNA: TGTGCCAGCAGCTTCAGTTGGGCAGCAAATGAAGCTTTCTTT. The chain uses TRBV7-2 and TRBJ1-1; D remains ambiguous. Germline CDR1 is SGHTA and CDR2 is FQGNSA. Trimming stripped 3 bases from V and 7 bases from J, with 15 bases between. The CDR3 extends over 14 amino acids.

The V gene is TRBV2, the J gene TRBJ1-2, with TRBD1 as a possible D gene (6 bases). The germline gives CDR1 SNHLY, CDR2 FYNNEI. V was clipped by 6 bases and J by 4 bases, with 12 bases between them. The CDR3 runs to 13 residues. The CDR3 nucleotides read TGTGCCAGCAGACCTCAGGGGACCTATGGCTACACCTTC. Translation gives CASRPQGTYGYTF.

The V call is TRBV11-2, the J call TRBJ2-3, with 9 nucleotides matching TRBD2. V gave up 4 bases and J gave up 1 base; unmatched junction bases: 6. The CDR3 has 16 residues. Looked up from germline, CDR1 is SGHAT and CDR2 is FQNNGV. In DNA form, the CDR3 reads TGTGCCAGCAGCTCAAATAGCGGGGGAGGCACAGATACGCAGTATTTT. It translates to CASSSNSGGGTDTQYF.

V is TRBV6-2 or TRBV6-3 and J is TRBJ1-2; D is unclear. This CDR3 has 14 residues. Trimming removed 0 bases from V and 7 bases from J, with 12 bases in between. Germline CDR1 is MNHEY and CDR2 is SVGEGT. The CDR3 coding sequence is TGTGCCAGCAGTTACTCGACGGGTCCGGGTGGCTACACCTTC. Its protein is CASSYSTGPGGYTF.

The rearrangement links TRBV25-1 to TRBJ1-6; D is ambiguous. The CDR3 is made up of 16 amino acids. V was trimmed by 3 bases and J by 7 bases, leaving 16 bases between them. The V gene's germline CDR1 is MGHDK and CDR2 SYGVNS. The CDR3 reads CASSESSGLLNSPLHF. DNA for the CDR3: TGTGCCAGCAGTGAGTCCTCAGGACTCCTGAATTCACCCCTCCACTTT.

The chain's CDR3 is CASSLDPGGLMNTEAFF. CDR3 sequence (DNA): TGTGCCAGCAGCTTAGACCCCGGTGGGCTGATGAACACTGAAGCTTTCTTT. The chain combines TRBV13 with TRBJ1-1, with D unclear. Trimming left V 1 base short and J 0 bases short, with 15 bases between. In germline, CDR1 is PRHDT, CDR2 FYEKMQ (reference sequence). CDR3 length: 17 amino acids.

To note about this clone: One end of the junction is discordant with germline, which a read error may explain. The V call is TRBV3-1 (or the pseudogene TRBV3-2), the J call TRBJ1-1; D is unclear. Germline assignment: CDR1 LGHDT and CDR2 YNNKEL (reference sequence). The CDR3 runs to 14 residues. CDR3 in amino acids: CASSHGSLKTEAFF. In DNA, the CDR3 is TGTGCCAGCAGCCACGGGAGCCTGAAGACTGAAGCTTTCTTT.

CDR3 in amino acids: CASSVFQSYGYTF. The CDR3 nucleotides read TGTGCCAGCAGCGTATTTCAGTCCTATGGCTACACCTTC. The V gene is TRBV9, the J gene TRBJ1-2; the D is unclear. The V end lost 1 base, the J end lost 4 bases, and 8 bases lay between the germline ends. The CDR3 runs to 13 residues. Germline CDR1 is SGDLS and CDR2 is YYNGEE.

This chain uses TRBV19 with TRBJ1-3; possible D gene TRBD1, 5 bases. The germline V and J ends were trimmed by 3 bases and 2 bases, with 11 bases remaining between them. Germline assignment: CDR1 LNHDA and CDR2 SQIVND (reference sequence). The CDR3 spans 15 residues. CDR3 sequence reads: CASSISSGAGNTIYF. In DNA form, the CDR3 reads TGTGCCAGTAGTATCAGCTCGGGGGCTGGAAACACCATATATTTT.

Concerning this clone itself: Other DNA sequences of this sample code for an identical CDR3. The CDR3 sequence is CSARSAGELFF. The DNA for the CDR3 is TGCAGTGCGAGGTCCGCCGGGGAGCTGTTTTTT. The V gene is TRBV20-1, the J gene TRBJ2-2; no clear D gene. The CDR3 spans 11 residues. The V gene lost 6 bases and the J gene lost 6 bases, with 8 bases spanning the gap. Germline V lookup: CDR1 DFQATT, CDR2 SNEGSKA (reference sequence).

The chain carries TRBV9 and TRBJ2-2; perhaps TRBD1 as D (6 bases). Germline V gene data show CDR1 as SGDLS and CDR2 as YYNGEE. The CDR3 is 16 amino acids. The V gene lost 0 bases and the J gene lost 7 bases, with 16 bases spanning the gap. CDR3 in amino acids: CASSVVGDIRHGELFF. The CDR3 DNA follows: TGTGCCAGCAGCGTAGTTGGGGACATCCGGCACGGGGAGCTGTTTTTT. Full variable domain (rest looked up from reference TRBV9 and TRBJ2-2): DSGVTQTPKHLITATGQRVTLRCSPRSGDLSVYWYQQSLDQGLQFLIQYYNGEERAKGNILERFSAQQFPDLHSELNLSSLELGDSALYFCASSVVGDIRHGELFFGEGSRLTVL.

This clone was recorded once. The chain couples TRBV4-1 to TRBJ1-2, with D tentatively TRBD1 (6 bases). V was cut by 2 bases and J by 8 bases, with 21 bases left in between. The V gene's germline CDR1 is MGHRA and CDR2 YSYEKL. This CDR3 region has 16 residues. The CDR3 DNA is TGCGCCAGCAGCCAACTAACAGGGAATTGGAGGAAGGGCTACACCTTC. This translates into CASSQLTGNWRKGYTF.

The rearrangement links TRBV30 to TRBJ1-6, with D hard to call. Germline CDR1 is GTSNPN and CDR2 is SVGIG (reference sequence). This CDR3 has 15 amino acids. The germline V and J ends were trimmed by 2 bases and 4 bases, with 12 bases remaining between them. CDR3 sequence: CAWSSNGGYNSPLHF. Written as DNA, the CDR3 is TGTGCCTGGAGTTCGAACGGAGGTTATAATTCACCCCTCCACTTT. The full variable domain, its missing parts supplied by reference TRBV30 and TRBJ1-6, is SQTIHQWPATLVQPVGSPLSLECTVEGTSNPNLYWYRQAAGRGLQLLFYSVGIGQISSEVPQNLSASRPQDRQFILSSKKLLLSDSGFYLCAWSSNGGYNSPLHFGNGTRLTVT.

CDR3 in amino acids: CASSVLASGGPGELFF. CDR3 DNA sequence: TGTGCCAGCAGCGTACTCGCTAGCGGGGGGCCCGGGGAGCTGTTTTTT. The V and J genes are TRBV9 and TRBJ2-2; the match to TRBD2 covers 11 bases. With 1 base clipped from V and 6 bases from J, the junction kept 5 bases outside the gene matches. Germline V CDR1 and CDR2: SGDLS, YYNGEE. This CDR3 has 16 residues.

This CDR3 reads CAGRHVDRDYGYTF. CDR3 DNA: TGTGCCGGTCGGCACGTCGACAGAGACTATGGCTACACCTTC. The genes are TRBV5-4 and TRBJ1-2; D might be TRBD1 (5 bases). V dropped 10 bases and J dropped 3 bases, with 19 bases sitting between them. In germline, CDR1 is SGHNT, CDR2 YYREEE (reference sequence). This CDR3 is built from 14 residues.

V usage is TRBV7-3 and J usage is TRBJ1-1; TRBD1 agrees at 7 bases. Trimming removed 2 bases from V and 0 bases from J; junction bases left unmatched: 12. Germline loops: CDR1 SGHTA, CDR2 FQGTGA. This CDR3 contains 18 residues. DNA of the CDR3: TGTGCCAGCAGCTTACATCAGACTACAGGGGACATGAACACTGAAGCTTTCTTT. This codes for CASSLHQTTGDMNTEAFF.

The CDR3 nucleotides read TGTGCCAGCAGCACACAGGGGGAAAAACTGTTTTTT. Protein product: CASSTQGEKLFF. This chain joins TRBV5-4 and TRBJ1-4, with TRBD1 identical over 7 bases. The CDR3 covers 12 residues. CDR1 SGHNT and CDR2 YYREEE come from the germline V gene (reference sequence). V lost 4 bases to trimming and J lost 8 bases; unmatched junction nucleotides: 2.

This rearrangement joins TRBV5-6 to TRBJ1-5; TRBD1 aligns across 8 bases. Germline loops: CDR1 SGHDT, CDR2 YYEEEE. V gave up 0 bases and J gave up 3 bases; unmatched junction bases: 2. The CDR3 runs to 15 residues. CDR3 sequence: CASSLAGGLNQPQHF. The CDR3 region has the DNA TGTGCCAGCAGCTTGGCAGGGGGCCTCAATCAGCCCCAGCATTTT.

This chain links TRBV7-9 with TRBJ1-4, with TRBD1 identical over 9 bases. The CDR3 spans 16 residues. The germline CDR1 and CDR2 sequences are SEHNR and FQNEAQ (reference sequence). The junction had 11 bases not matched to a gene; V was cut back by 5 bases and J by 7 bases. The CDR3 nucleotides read TGTGCCAGCAGCCCAGGGGTGACGGACAGGGGTGAAAAACTGTTTTTT. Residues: CASSPGVTDRGEKLFF.

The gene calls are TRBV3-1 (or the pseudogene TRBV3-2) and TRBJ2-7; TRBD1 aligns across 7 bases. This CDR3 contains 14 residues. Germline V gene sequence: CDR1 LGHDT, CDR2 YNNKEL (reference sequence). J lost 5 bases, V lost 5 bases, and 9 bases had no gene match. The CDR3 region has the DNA TGTGCCAGCAGCACCCGACAGGGTACCCACGAGCAGTACTTC. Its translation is CASSTRQGTHEQYF.

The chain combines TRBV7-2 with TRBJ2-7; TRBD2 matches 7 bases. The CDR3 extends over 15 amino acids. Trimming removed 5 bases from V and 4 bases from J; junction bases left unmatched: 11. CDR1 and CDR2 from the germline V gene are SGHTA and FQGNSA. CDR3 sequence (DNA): TGTGCCAGCAGCCCCGGACTAGGAAGCTCTTACGAGCAGTACTTC. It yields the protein CASSPGLGSSYEQYF.

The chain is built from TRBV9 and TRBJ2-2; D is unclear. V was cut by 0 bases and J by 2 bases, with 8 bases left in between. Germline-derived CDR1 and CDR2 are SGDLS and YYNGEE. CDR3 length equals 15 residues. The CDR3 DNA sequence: TGTGCCAGCAGCGTAGGCAACAGAAACACCGGGGAGCTGTTTTTT. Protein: CASSVGNRNTGELFF. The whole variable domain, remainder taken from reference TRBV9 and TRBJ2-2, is DSGVTQTPKHLITATGQRVTLRCSPRSGDLSVYWYQQSLDQGLQFLIQYYNGEERAKGNILERFSAQQFPDLHSELNLSSLELGDSALYFCASSVGNRNTGELFFGEGSRLTVL.

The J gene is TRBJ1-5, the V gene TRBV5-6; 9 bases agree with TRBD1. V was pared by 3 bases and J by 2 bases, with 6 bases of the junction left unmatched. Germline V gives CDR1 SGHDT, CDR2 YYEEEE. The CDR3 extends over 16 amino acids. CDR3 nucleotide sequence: TGTGCCAGCAGCTCCGGACAGGGGTGGCGCAATCAGCCCCAGCATTTT. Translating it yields CASSSGQGWRNQPQHF.

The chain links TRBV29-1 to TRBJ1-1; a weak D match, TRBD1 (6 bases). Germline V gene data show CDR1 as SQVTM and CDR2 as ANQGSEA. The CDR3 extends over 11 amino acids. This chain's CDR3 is CTARPNRAAFF. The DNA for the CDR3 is TGCACCGCCCGGCCCAACAGGGCAGCTTTCTTT.

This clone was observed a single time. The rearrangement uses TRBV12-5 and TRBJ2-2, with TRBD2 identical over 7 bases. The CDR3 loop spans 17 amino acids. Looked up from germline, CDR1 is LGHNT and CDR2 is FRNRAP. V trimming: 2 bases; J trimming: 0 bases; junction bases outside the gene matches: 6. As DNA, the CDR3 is TGTGCTAGTGGTTTGTGGCTAGCGGACCCGAACACCGGGGAGCTGTTTTTT. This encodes CASGLWLADPNTGELFF. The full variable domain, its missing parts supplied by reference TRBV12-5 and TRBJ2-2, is DARVTQTPRHKVTEMGQEVTMRCQPILGHNTVFWYRQTMMQGLELLAYFRNRAPLDDSGMPKDRFSAEMPDATLATLKIQPSEPRDSAVYFCASGLWLADPNTGELFFGEGSRLTVL.

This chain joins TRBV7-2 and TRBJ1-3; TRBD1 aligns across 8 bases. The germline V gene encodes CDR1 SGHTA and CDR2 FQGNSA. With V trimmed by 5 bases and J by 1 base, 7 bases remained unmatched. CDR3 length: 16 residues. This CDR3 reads CASSAGQGGSGNTIYF. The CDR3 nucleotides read TGTGCCAGCAGCGCAGGACAGGGCGGTTCTGGAAACACCATATATTTT. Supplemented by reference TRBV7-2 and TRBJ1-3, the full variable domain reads GAGVSQSPSNKVTEKGKDVELRCDPISGHTALYWYRQSLGQGLEFLIYFQGNSAPDKSGLPSDRFSAERTGGSVSTLTIQRTQQEDSAVYLCASSAGQGGSGNTIYFGEGSWLTVV.